A selection of T cell receptor beta chains follows, all from one sample in a study of Tregs in tolerant kidney transplant recipients. Sequencing used immunoSEQ multiplex PCR; TCRdb keeps in-frame clones, though not all of them. The sample consists of around 70,000 clones, roughly 89% of them appearing once. Source: CD8+ T cells from blood, taken before the transplant. The receptors stem from a human donor who received a combined kidney and bone marrow transplant. CDR3s include the opening cysteine and the closing phenylalanine or tryptophan. The D gene is left open where the match is weak. For some rows the clone size is stated as once, few or many, or as a class when expanded; others skip it.

j_call v_call d_call clone_size cdr3_nt cdr3_aa
TRBJ2-1 TRBV7-3 TRBD2 . TGTGCCAGCAGCGGTTTGACCCAGCGGGGGGTCCACAATGAGCAGTTCTTC CASSGLTQRGVHNEQFF
TRBJ1-2 TRBV29-1 . . TGCAGCGTCGACTCCAGAGATAACTATGGCTACACCTTC CSVDSRDNYGYTF
TRBJ2-1 TRBV9 TRBD2 once TGTGCCAGCAGCTTAGGCGCTAGCGGATACAATGAGCAGTTCTTC CASSLGASGYNEQFF
TRBJ2-3 TRBV9 . . TGTGCCAGCAGCGGGGCGGGGGCAGGGGATACGCAGTATTTT CASSGAGAGDTQYF
TRBJ2-7 TRBV16 TRBD1 . TGTGCCAGCAGCCTGGGCAGGGGGACCTACGAGCAGTACTTC CASSLGRGTYEQYF
TRBJ2-3 TRBV30 TRBD1 . TGTGCCTGGAGTGAGGGACAGAGCACAGATACGCAGTATTTT CAWSEGQSTDTQYF
TRBJ1-5 TRBV13 . . TGTGCCAGCAGCCTTCAGAATCAGCCCCAGCATTTT CASSLQNQPQHF
TRBJ1-5 TRBV28 . . TGTGCCAGCAGTTTTCAGGACCAGCATTTT CASSFQDQHF
TRBJ2-7 TRBV7-2 . . TGTGCCAGCAGCTTCGGGTTGGGTAGCTCCTACGAGCAGTACTTC CASSFGLGSSYEQYF
TRBJ2-7 TRBV6-1 . once TGTGCCAGCAGTGTCGGACTCTCCTACGAGCAGTACTTC CASSVGLSYEQYF
TRBJ1-2 TRBV18 TRBD1 . TGTGCCAGCTCACTGTCTCCCCGGGACAGTTTCGCCAACTATGGCTACACCTTC CASSLSPRDSFANYGYTF
TRBJ2-1 TRBV16 TRBD2 . TGTGCCAGCAGCCAATCCTCGGGGGGGACCTACAATGAGCAGTTCTTC CASSQSSGGTYNEQFF
TRBJ2-7 TRBV7-9 . . TGTGCCAGCAGCTTTATCACCGGTTTGGCCTACGAGCAGTACTTC CASSFITGLAYEQYF
TRBJ2-7 TRBV13 TRBD1 . TGTGCCAGCAGCGGTCGGACAGGGGGCGGCGACGAGCAGTACTTC CASSGRTGGGDEQYF
TRBJ1-2 TRBV6-4 . . TGTGCCAGCAGTGAGGACTTTCACGGCTATGGCTACACCTTC CASSEDFHGYGYTF
TRBJ1-1 TRBV27 TRBD1 . TGTGCCAGCAGTTTCCGGACAGGGGAAAATGAAGCTTTCTTT CASSFRTGENEAFF
TRBJ2-7 TRBV7-6 . . TGTGCCAGCAGCTTAGCCGGATCGGGATCCTACGAGCAGTACTTC CASSLAGSGSYEQYF
TRBJ2-5 TRBV5-4 . . TGTGCCAGCGGAAACCGGGTCGAAGAGACCCAGTACTTC CASGNRVEETQYF
TRBJ1-5 TRBV19 . . TGTGCCAGTAGTTGGGCCGGAGGGATCAATCAGCCCCAGCATTTT CASSWAGGINQPQHF
TRBJ2-7 TRBV10-3 . . TGTGCCATCAGTGAGTCGCCAGCCTACGAGCAGTACTTC CAISESPAYEQYF
TRBJ2-1 TRBV15 TRBD2 . TGTGCCACCAGCTTTACGAGTAGCGGGTACAATGAGCAGTTCTTC CATSFTSSGYNEQFF
TRBJ2-1 TRBV7-9 TRBD2 . TGTGCCAGCAGCTTAAGCGGGATAAACAATGAGCAGTTCTTC CASSLSGINNEQFF
TRBJ1-3 TRBV7-3 TRBD1 . TGTGCCAGCAGCATGGACAGGGGCCCTGGAAACACCATATATTTT CASSMDRGPGNTIYF
TRBJ2-2 TRBV19 TRBD1 . TGTGCCAGTAGTACATGGGAGACAGGGGGCACCGGGGAGCTGTTTTTT CASSTWETGGTGELFF
TRBJ2-3 TRBV7-3 . few TGTGCCAGCAGCTTAACAGGGGGACTACGCACAGATACGCAGTATTTT CASSLTGGLRTDTQYF
TRBJ2-2 TRBV27 . . TGTGCCAGCAGTTTCAGGGTGTCGAACACCGGGGAGCTGTTTTTT CASSFRVSNTGELFF
TRBJ2-2 TRBV4-1 TRBD1 . TGCGCCAGCAGCCTGCGCCTCGGGGTGGGACAGGGGTTGGTGGAGCTGTTTTTT CASSLRLGVGQGLVELFF
TRBJ2-7 TRBV27 TRBD1 . TGTGCCAGCAGTTCAAGGACAGGGAAAAGAAACGAGCAGTACTTC CASSSRTGKRNEQYF
TRBJ1-1 TRBV19 . . TGTGCCAGTGCCCCCGGGAGCCTTGAAGCTTTCTTT CASAPGSLEAFF
TRBJ2-7 TRBV5-1 . once TGCGCCAGCCGCCTGACGGGGGAGCAGTACTTC CASRLTGEQYF
TRBJ2-3 TRBV9 TRBD2 . TGTGCCAGCAGCGCCGGACTAGCGGGAGTGGGGGGAGATACGCAGTATTTT CASSAGLAGVGGDTQYF
TRBJ1-2 TRBV29-1 TRBD1 once TGCAGCGTTGACTTGGGGACAGGGAATTTTGGCTACACCTTC CSVDLGTGNFGYTF
TRBJ2-1 TRBV27 TRBD2 . TGTGCCAGCAGTTGGGCCGGGGGGAATGAGCAGTTCTTC CASSWAGGNEQFF
TRBJ1-1 TRBV11-2 . once TGTGCCAGCAGCATTCTATTAGGGGGCACTGAAGCTTTCTTT CASSILLGGTEAFF
TRBJ2-3 TRBV13 TRBD1 . TGTGCCAGCAGCCGGGACAGGGGGCAGGGTCGAACAGATACGCAGTATTTT CASSRDRGQGRTDTQYF
TRBJ1-4 TRBV13 . . TGTGCCAGCAGCATAGGAGCGGGCGAAAAACTGTTTTTT CASSIGAGEKLFF
TRBJ2-1 TRBV11-2 TRBD2 . TGTGCCAGCAGCCCATCGGCTAGCGGGTCCTACAATGAGCAGTTCTTC CASSPSASGSYNEQFF